The entry that follows covers one TCR beta chain sequence. Its antigen is still unknown. Germline loops: CDR1 SGHDT, CDR2 YYEEEE. CDR3 size: 17 residues. The germline V and J ends were trimmed by 0 bases and 7 bases, with 23 bases remaining between them. These data come from a study of cytomegalovirus exposure and HLA in healthy donors. Study observations and caveats: TCR beta chain V- and J-gene trimming was linked, in a later analysis, to a missense variant in DCLRE1C. Excluded were some V segments that proved indistinguishable, including TRBV6-2 and TRBV6-3. In a later analysis, the majority of CMV-associated beta chains seemingly showed HLA restriction.

PCR employed 60 Vbeta and 13 Jbeta primers. The table came from immunoSEQ multiplex PCR; TCRdb's copy has only in-frame clones and leaves some out. The table has roughly 150,000 clones, roughly 80% seen once. V is TRBV5-6 and J is TRBJ2-7; perhaps TRBD2 as D (6 bases). The source is a woman in her thirties or forties in good health and CMV-seropositive. Source material: PBMCs. The CDR3 spells CASSLALGGTASWEQYF. The CDR3 DNA sequence: TGTGCCAGCAGCTTGGCCCTTGGGGGGACCGCGTCGTGGGAGCAGTACTTC.